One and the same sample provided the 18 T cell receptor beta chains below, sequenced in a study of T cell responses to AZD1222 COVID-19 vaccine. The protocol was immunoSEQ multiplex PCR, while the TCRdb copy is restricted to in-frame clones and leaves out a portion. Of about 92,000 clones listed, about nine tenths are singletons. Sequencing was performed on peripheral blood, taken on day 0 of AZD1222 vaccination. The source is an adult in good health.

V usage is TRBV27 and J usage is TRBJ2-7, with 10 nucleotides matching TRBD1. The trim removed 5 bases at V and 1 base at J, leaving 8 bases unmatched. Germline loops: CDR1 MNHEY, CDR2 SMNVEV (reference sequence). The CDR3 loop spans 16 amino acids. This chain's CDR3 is CASSPGTGAGSYEQYF. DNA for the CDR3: TGTGCCAGCAGTCCGGGGACAGGGGCAGGGTCCTACGAGCAGTACTTC.

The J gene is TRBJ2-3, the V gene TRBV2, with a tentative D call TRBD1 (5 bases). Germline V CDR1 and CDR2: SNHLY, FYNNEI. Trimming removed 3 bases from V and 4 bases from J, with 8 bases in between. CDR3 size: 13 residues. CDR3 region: CASSDRVADTQYF. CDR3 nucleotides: TGTGCCAGCAGTGACAGGGTTGCAGATACGCAGTATTTT. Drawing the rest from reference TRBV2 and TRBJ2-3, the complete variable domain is EPEVTQTPSHQVTQMGQEVILRCVPISNHLYFYWYRQILGQKVEFLVSFYNNEISEKSEIFDDQFSVERPDGSNFTLKIRSTKLEDSAMYFCASSDRVADTQYFGPGTRLTVL.

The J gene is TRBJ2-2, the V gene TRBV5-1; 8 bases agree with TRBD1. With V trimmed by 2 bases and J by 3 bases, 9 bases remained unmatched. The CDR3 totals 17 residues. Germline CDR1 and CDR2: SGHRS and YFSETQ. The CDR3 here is CASSFSSRQGYTGELFF. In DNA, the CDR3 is TGCGCCAGCAGCTTTTCATCCCGACAGGGGTACACCGGGGAGCTGTTTTTT. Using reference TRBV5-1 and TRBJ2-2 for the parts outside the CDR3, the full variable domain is KAGVTQTPRYLIKTRGQQVTLSCSPISGHRSVSWYQQTPGQGLQFLFEYFSETQRNKGNFPGRFSGRQFSNSRSEMNVSTLELGDSALYLCASSFSSRQGYTGELFFGEGSRLTVL.

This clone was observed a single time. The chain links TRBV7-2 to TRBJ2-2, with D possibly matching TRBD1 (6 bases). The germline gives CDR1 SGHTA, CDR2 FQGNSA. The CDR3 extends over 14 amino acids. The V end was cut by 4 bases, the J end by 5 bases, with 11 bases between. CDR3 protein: CASSWTQGTGELFF. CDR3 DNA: TGTGCCAGCAGCTGGACCCAGGGGACCGGGGAGCTGTTTTTT.

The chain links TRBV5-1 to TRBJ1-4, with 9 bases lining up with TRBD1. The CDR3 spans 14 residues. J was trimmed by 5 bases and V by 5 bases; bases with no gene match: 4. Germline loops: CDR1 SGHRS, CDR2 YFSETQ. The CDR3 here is CASRRDRANEKLFF. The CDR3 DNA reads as TGCGCCAGCAGACGGGACAGGGCGAATGAAAAACTGTTTTTT.

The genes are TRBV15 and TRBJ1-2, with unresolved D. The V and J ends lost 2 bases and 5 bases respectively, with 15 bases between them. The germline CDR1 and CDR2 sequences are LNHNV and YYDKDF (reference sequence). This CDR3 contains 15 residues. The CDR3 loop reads CATSRPTTGPYGYTF. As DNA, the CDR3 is TGTGCCACCAGCAGACCTACTACTGGACCGTATGGCTACACCTTC. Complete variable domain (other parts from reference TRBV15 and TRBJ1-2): DAMVIQNPRYQVTQFGKPVTLSCSQTLNHNVMYWYQQKSSQAPKLLFHYYDKDFNNEADTPDNFQSRRPNTSFCFLDIRSPGLGDTAMYLCATSRPTTGPYGYTFGSGTRLTVV.

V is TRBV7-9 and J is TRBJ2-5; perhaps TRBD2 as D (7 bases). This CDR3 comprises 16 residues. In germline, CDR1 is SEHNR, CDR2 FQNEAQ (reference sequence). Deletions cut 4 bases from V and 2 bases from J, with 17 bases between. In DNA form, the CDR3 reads TGTGCCAGCAGCTCAGGGGACGGGAGGCCGCAAGAGACCCAGTACTTC. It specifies CASSSGDGRPQETQYF.

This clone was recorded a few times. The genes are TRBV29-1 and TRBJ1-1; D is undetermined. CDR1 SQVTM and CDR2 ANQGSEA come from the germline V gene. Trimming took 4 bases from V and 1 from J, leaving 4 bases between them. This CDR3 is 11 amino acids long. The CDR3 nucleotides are TGCAGCGTTGTGTCGAACACTGAAGCTTTCTTT. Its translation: CSVVSNTEAFF.

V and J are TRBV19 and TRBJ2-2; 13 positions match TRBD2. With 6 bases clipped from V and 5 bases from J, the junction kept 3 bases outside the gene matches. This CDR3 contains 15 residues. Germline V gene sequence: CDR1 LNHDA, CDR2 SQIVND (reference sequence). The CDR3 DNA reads TGTGCCAGTAGCCCGGGACTAGCGGGGACCGGGGAGCTGTTTTTT. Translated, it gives CASSPGLAGTGELFF.

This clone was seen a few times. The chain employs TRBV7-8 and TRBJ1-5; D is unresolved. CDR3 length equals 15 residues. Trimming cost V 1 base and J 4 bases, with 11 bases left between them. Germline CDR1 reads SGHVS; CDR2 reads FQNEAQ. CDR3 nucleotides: TGTGCCAGCAGCTTAGGAGACTGGCGGAATCAGCCCCAGCATTTT. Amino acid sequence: CASSLGDWRNQPQHF.

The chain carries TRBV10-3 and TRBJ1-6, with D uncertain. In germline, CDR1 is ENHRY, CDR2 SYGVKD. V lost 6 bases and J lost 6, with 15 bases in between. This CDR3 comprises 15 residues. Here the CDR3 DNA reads TGTGCCATCAGAAAACAGAGGGATGTTAATTCACCCCTCCACTTT. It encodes CAIRKQRDVNSPLHF.

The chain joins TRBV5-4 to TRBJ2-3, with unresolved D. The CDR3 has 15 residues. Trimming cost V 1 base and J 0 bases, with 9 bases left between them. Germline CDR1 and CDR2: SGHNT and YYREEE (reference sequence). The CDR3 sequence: CASSLRLQSTDTQYF. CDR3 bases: TGTGCCAGCAGCTTGCGTCTGCAGAGCACAGATACGCAGTATTTT. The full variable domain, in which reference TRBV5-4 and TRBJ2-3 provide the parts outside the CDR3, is ETGVTQSPTHLIKTRGQQVTLRCSSQSGHNTVSWYQQALGQGPQFIFQYYREEENGRGNFPPRFSGLQFPNYSSELNVNALELDDSALYLCASSLRLQSTDTQYFGPGTRLTVL.

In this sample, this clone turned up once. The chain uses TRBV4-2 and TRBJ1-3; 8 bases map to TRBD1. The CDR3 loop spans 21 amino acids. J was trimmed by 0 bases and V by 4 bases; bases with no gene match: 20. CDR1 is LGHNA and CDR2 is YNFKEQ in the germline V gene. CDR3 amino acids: CASSLTPMTGAGGLSGNTIYF. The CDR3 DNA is TGTGCCAGCAGCCTTACCCCTATGACAGGGGCAGGGGGTCTCTCTGGAAACACCATATATTTT.

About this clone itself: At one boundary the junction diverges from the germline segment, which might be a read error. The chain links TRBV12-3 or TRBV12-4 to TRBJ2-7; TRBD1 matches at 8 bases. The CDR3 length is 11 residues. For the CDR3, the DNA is TGTGCCAGCAGTTTAGGGACAGGGATTTTCTTC. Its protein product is CASSLGTGIFF.

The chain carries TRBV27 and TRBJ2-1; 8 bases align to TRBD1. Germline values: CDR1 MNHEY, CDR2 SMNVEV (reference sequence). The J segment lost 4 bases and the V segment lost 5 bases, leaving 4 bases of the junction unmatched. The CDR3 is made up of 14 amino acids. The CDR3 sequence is CASSGQGGYNEQFF. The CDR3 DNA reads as TGTGCCAGCAGTGGACAGGGCGGTTACAATGAGCAGTTCTTC.

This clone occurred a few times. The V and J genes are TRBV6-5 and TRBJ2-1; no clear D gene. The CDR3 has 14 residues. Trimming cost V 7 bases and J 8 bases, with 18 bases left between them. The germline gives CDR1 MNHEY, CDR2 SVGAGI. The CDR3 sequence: CASTHPSRKDEQFF. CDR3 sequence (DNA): TGTGCCAGCACCCATCCGTCTAGAAAGGATGAGCAGTTCTTC.

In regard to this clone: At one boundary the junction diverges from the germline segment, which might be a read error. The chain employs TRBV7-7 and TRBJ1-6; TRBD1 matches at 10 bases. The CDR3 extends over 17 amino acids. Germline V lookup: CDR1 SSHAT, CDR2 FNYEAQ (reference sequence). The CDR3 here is CASSLVGGRDRGSPLHF. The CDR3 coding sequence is TGTGCTAGCAGCTTAGTGGGGGGCCGGGACAGGGGTTCACCCCTCCACTTT. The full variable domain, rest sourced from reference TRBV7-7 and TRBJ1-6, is GAGVSQSPRYKVTKRGQDVTLRCDPISSHATLYWYQQALGQGPEFLTYFNYEAQPDKSGLPSDRFSAERPEGSISTLTIQRTEQRDSAMYRCASSLVGGRDRGSPLHFGNGTRLTVT.

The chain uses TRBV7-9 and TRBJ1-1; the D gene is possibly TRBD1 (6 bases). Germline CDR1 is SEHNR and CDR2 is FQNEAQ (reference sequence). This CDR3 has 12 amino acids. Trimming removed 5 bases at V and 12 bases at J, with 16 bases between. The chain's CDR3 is CASSAGQLGTFF. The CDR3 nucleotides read TGTGCCAGCAGCGCCGGACAGCTGGGAACTTTCTTT.